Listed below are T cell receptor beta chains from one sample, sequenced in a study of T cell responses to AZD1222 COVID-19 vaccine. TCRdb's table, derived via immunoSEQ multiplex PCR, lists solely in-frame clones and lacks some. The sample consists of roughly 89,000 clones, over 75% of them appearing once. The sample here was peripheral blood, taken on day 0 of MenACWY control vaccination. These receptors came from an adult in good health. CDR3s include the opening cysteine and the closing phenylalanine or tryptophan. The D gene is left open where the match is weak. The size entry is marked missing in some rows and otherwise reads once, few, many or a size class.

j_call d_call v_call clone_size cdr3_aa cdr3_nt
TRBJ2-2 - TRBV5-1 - CASSTAGTNTGELFF TGCGCCAGCAGCACGGCCGGGACTAACACCGGGGAGCTGTTTTTT
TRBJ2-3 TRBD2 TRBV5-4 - CASSLDGLAGSDTQYF TGTGCCAGCAGCTTGGATGGACTAGCGGGATCAGATACGCAGTATTTT
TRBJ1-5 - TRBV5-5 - CASSLVSGSNQPQHF TGTGCCAGCAGCTTGGTTTCCGGGAGTAATCAGCCCCAGCATTTT
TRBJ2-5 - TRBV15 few CATSPPPEETQYF TGTGCCACCAGCCCCCCTCCGGAAGAGACCCAGTACTTC
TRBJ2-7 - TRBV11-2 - CASSEVGEPIYEQYF TGTGCCAGCAGCGAAGTGGGGGAGCCCATCTACGAGCAGTACTTC
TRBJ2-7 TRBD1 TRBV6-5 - CASSYTGGWYEQYF TGTGCCAGCAGTTACACAGGGGGCTGGTACGAGCAGTACTTC
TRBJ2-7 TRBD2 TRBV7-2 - CASSLDGAGGDSYEQYF TGTGCCAGCAGCTTAGATGGAGCGGGAGGGGACTCCTACGAGCAGTACTTC
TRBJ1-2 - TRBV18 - CASSPGADFYGYTF TGTGCCAGCTCACCCGGGGCAGACTTCTATGGCTACACCTTC
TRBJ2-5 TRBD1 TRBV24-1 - CATSPTGGYGETQYF TGTGCCACCAGTCCGACAGGGGGCTATGGGGAGACCCAGTACTTC
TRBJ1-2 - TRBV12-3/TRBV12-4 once CASSLAGVGGYTF TGTGCCAGCAGTTTGGCAGGGGTCGGTGGCTACACCTTC
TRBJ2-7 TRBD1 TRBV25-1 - CASNRDRGREQYF TGTGCCAGCAACCGGGACAGGGGCCGCGAGCAGTACTTC